Shown below are 22 T cell receptor beta chains from a single sample sequenced in a study of identical twins. MiXCR, applied by TCRdb to the 5' RACE reads, yields one record per CDR3 protein. This sample yields approximately 500,000 distinct CDR3 sequences, of which 20% to 25% are seen a single time; 2.5% to 3.5% belongs to the top ten. These data are also associated with another study on T cells expressing NK-cell markers.

Sample: CD4+ T cells sorted from blood. The receptors here all came from a woman under 30 in good health.

There are a few counts of this clonotype. The chain is built from TRBV29-1 and TRBJ2-7; the D gene is possibly TRBD1 (6 bases). This CDR3 has 12 amino acids. V gave up 6 bases and J gave up 2 bases, with 11 bases separating them. The germline gives CDR1 SQVTM, CDR2 ANQGSEA. The CDR3 sequence is CSVAGQTYEQYF. The CDR3 DNA follows: TGCAGCGTAGCCGGACAGACCTACGAGCAGTACTTC.

V is TRBV6-2 or TRBV6-3 and J is TRBJ2-7; 7 nucleotides line up with TRBD2. Germline-derived CDR1 and CDR2 are MNHEY and SVGEGT. The ends lost 7 bases at V and 3 bases at J; junction bases unmatched: 6. The CDR3 spans 13 residues. The CDR3 region is CASNQREYYEQYF. CDR3 DNA sequence: TGTGCCAGCAACCAGCGGGAATACTACGAGCAGTACTTC.

This clonotype was seen a few times. This chain links TRBV6-5 with TRBJ2-4; tentatively, D is TRBD1 (5 bases). CDR1 is MNHEY, CDR2 SVGAGI, per germline. The CDR3 is 16 residues long. Trimming shortened V by 2 bases and J by 0 bases, and 11 bases separated the two germline ends. CDR3 amino acids: CASSYHGALAKNIQYF. In DNA form, the CDR3 reads TGTGCCAGCAGTTACCATGGGGCCTTAGCCAAAAACATTCAGTACTTC.

This chain joins TRBV12-3 or TRBV12-4 and TRBJ2-2; D unresolved. This CDR3 comprises 17 residues. Trimming shortened V by 10 bases and J by 0 bases, and 21 bases separated the two germline ends. The DNA for the CDR3 is TGTGCCATCAATACCGTCATTGGGTTCGCGAACACCGGGGAGCTGTTTTTT. Its translation is CAINTVIGFANTGELFF.

The chain couples TRBV29-1 to TRBJ2-1; 9 positions match TRBD1. The CDR3 runs 15 residues. V gave up 5 bases and J gave up 10 bases; unmatched junction bases: 15. Germline CDR1 and CDR2: SQVTM and ANQGSEA. The CDR3 DNA is TGCAGCGTTAATATATGGACAGGGGATGCAAGGGAGCAGTTCTTC. It specifies CSVNIWTGDAREQFF.

The chain has TRBV11-1 and TRBJ2-1; 8 bases agree with TRBD2. V dropped 5 bases and J dropped 4; count of bases not matched to a gene: 19. The CDR3 consists of 19 residues. The germline V gene has CDR1 SGHAT and CDR2 FQDESV (reference sequence). CDR3 DNA: TGTGCCAGCAGCCCCGTGGGCGGGGGTGGACTAGCCCGTTACAATGAGCAGTTCTTC. Its translation: CASSPVGGGGLARYNEQFF.

Ten or more counts support this clonotype. This chain uses TRBV2 with TRBJ1-5; TRBD1 might be the D (6 bases). The CDR3 consists of 15 residues. Germline V CDR1 and CDR2: SNHLY, FYNNEI. Trimming took 4 bases from V and 6 from J, leaving 16 bases between them. CDR3: CASSGPQGAGQPQHF. DNA for the CDR3: TGTGCCAGCAGTGGGCCACAGGGAGCGGGTCAGCCCCAGCATTTT.

The chain employs TRBV6-5 and TRBJ2-2; TRBD1 is a possible D gene (6 bases). V was pared by 2 bases and J by 2 bases, with 9 bases between. The CDR3 sequence is 15 residues long. Germline CDR1 and CDR2: MNHEY and SVGAGI. CDR3 residues: CASSYPGHNTGELFF. The CDR3 nucleotides are TGTGCCAGCAGTTACCCGGGACACAACACCGGGGAGCTGTTTTTT.

This clonotype was counted only a few times. The CDR3 bases are TGTGCCAGCAGCTTGGAGTGGGCAGGAGCGAACACTGAAGCTTTCTTT. Protein: CASSLEWAGANTEAFF. V and J are TRBV5-5 and TRBJ1-1; D not resolved. CDR3 length: 16 amino acids. CDR1 and CDR2 (germline): SGHKS, YYEKEE (reference sequence). Trimming took off 0 bases at V and 1 base at J, with 13 bases between the two ends.

There are a few counts of this clonotype. This sequence joins TRBV7-2 and TRBJ2-3; a weak D match, TRBD2 (7 bases). Trimming shortened V by 3 bases and J by 3 bases, and 13 bases separated the two germline ends. Germline CDR1 is SGHTA and CDR2 is FQGNSA. This CDR3 is 15 amino acids long. The CDR3 reads CASSFYGGATDTQYF. Here the CDR3 DNA reads TGTGCCAGCAGCTTCTATGGGGGGGCGACAGATACGCAGTATTTT.

This sequence joins TRBV10-3 and TRBJ2-2; D is ambiguous. The CDR3 sequence is 11 residues long. The V end was cut by 9 bases, the J end by 4 bases, with 6 bases between. From germline, CDR1 is ENHRY and CDR2 SYGVKD. CDR3 sequence reads: CAIRVTGELFF. The CDR3, as DNA: TGTGCCATTAGGGTCACCGGGGAGCTGTTTTTT.

The chain joins TRBV29-1 to TRBJ2-7; possible D gene TRBD1, 7 bases. CDR3 length: 14 residues. CDR1 and CDR2 (germline): SQVTM, ANQGSEA. V was shortened by 6 bases and J by 0 bases, with 15 bases between the two germline ends. This chain's CDR3 is CSVGRQGGSYEQYF. The CDR3 coding sequence is TGCAGCGTCGGGAGACAGGGCGGCTCCTACGAGCAGTACTTC.

This clonotype was observed many times. The chain links TRBV5-6 to TRBJ2-1; D not certain. The CDR3 is 16 amino acids. CDR1 is SGHDT, CDR2 YYEEEE, per germline. V lost 2 bases and J 0 bases, leaving 12 bases between the germline ends. The CDR3 DNA reads TGTGCCAGCAGCTTACCTTTTCTCAGCTCCTACAATGAGCAGTTCTTC. Protein product: CASSLPFLSSYNEQFF.

The genes are TRBV20-1 and TRBJ2-5; D possibly corresponds to TRBD1 (6 bases). The CDR3 loop spans 14 amino acids. Trimming took off 3 bases at V and 2 bases at J, with 13 bases between the two ends. CDR1 and CDR2 (germline): DFQATT, SNEGSKA (reference sequence). For the CDR3, the DNA is TGCAGTGCTAGCTCCGGGACAACTCAAGAGACCCAGTACTTC. This codes for CSASSGTTQETQYF.

The table lists this clonotype with a few counts. This rearrangement joins TRBV7-3 to TRBJ2-7, with D unresolved. CDR1 and CDR2 (germline): SGHTA, FQGTGA. The germline V and J ends were trimmed by 3 bases and 3 bases, with 9 bases remaining between them. The CDR3 has 13 residues. The CDR3 protein is CASSFGYLYEQYF. Here the CDR3 DNA reads TGTGCCAGCAGCTTCGGTTATCTCTACGAGCAGTACTTC. Filled out from reference TRBV7-3 and TRBJ2-7, the complete variable domain reads GAGVSQTPSNKVTEKGKYVELRCDPISGHTALYWYRQSLGQGPEFLIYFQGTGAADDSGLPNDRFFAVRPEGSVSTLKIQRTERGDSAVYLCASSFGYLYEQYFGPGTRLTVT.

This clonotype appeared a few times. The chain has TRBV7-9 and TRBJ2-3, with a weak D call TRBD2 (6 bases). Trimming stripped 3 bases from V and 6 bases from J, with 19 bases between. This CDR3 spans 16 amino acids. Germline V CDR1 and CDR2: SEHNR, FQNEAQ (reference sequence). The CDR3 DNA reads as TGTGCCAGCAGCTTTGGGAGGACGTACCCGGTCGATACGCAGTATTTT. It yields the protein CASSFGRTYPVDTQYF.

The gene calls are TRBV5-1 and TRBJ2-1; TRBD1 matches 7 bases. Trimming cost V 4 bases and J 6 bases; bases outside gene matches: 13. The germline CDR1 and CDR2 sequences are SGHRS and YFSETQ. The CDR3 totals 16 residues. The CDR3 nucleotides are TGCGCCAGCAGCGTTGTGGGACAGCCAAACAGCAATGAGCAGTTCTTC. Encoded protein: CASSVVGQPNSNEQFF.

This clonotype was recorded only once. The rearrangement links TRBV5-6 to TRBJ2-1; D unresolved. The CDR3 is made up of 16 amino acids. Germline CDR1 SGHDT, CDR2 YYEEEE. V shed 8 bases and J shed 0 bases, with 18 bases lying between them. Here the CDR3 reads CARGPWRLSSYNEQFF. DNA of the CDR3: TGTGCCAGGGGCCCCTGGCGCCTCAGCTCCTACAATGAGCAGTTCTTC.

The sample holds many counts of this clonotype. The chain recombines TRBV5-1 with TRBJ2-7; TRBD1 might be the D (5 bases). V lost 0 bases and J 5 bases, leaving 9 bases between the germline ends. The germline V gene has CDR1 SGHRS and CDR2 YFSETQ. The CDR3 has 13 amino acids. For the CDR3, the DNA is TGCGCCAGCAGCTTGGATCCAGGGAACGAGCAGTACTTC. Translated, it gives CASSLDPGNEQYF.

This clonotype was picked up many times. The rearrangement joins TRBV2 to TRBJ2-3; D ambiguous. Trimming took off 6 bases at V and 1 base at J, with 11 bases between the two ends. CDR1 is SNHLY and CDR2 is FYNNEI in the germline V gene. The CDR3 contains 14 residues. The DNA for the CDR3 is TGTGCCAGCAGCCCCCAGTGGGGCACAGATACGCAGTATTTT. Protein product: CASSPQWGTDTQYF.

The table lists this clonotype with a few counts. The chain uses TRBV5-1 and TRBJ2-4; no definite D call. V lost 4 bases and J lost 2, with 7 bases in between. This CDR3 has 13 residues. Germline CDR1 reads SGHRS; CDR2 reads YFSETQ. In nucleotides, the CDR3 is TGCGCCAGCAGCCTTGAATCCAAAAACATTCAGTACTTC. This codes for CASSLESKNIQYF.

This clonotype was seen a few times. The rearrangement links TRBV20-1 to TRBJ2-5; 9 nucleotides match TRBD2. The J segment lost 1 base and the V segment lost 6 bases, leaving 6 bases of the junction unmatched. The CDR3 has 14 residues. Germline V gene sequence: CDR1 DFQATT, CDR2 SNEGSKA (reference sequence). The CDR3 loop is CSAKTSGTQETQYF. CDR3 nucleotide sequence: TGCAGTGCAAAGACTAGCGGCACCCAAGAGACCCAGTACTTC.